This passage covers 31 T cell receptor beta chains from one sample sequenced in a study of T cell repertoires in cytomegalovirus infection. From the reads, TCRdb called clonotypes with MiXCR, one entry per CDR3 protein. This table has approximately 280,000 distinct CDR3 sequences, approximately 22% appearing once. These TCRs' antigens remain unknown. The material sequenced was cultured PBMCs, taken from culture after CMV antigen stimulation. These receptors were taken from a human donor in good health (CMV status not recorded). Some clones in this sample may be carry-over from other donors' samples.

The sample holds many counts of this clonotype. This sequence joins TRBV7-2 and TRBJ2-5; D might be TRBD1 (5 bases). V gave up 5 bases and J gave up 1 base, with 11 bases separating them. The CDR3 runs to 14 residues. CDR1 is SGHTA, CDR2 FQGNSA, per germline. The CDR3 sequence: CASSRQGSQETQYF. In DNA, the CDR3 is TGTGCCAGCAGCCGCCAGGGATCCCAAGAGACCCAGTACTTC.

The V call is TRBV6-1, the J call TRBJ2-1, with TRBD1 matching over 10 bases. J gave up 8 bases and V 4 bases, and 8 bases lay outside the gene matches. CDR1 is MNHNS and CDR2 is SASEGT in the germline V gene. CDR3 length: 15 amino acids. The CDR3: CASSVQGQGWDEQFF. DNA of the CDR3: TGTGCCAGCAGTGTCCAGGGACAGGGGTGGGATGAGCAGTTCTTC.

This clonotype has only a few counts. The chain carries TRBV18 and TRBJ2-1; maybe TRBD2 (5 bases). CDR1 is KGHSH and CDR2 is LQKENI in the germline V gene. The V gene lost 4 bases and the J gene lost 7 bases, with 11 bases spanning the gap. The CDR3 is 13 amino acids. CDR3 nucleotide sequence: TGTGCCAGCTCACGGGGTACGGGGAATGAGCAGTTCTTC. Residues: CASSRGTGNEQFF.

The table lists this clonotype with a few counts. CDR3 nucleotide sequence: TGTGCCAGCAGTGAAGGGTCCCTAGCGGGAGGGCTCTACAATGAGCAGTTCTTC. Its translation is CASSEGSLAGGLYNEQFF. The chain recombines TRBV2 with TRBJ2-1; 12 nucleotides line up with TRBD2. V shed 1 base and J 3 bases; nucleotides not matched to a gene: 7. The CDR3 has 18 residues. The germline gives CDR1 SNHLY, CDR2 FYNNEI.

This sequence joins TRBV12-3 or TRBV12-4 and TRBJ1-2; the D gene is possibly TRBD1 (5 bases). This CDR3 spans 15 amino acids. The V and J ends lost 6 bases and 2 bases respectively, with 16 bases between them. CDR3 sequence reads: CASSLTPGLNYGYTF. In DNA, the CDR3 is TGTGCCAGCAGCCTTACCCCGGGACTCAACTATGGCTACACCTTC.

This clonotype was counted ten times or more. The CDR3 coding sequence is TGTGCCAGCAGCGCCGGCACACTAGGAGGCTACGAGCAGTACTTC. It specifies CASSAGTLGGYEQYF. The V call is TRBV11-2, the J call TRBJ2-7; possible D gene TRBD2, 5 bases. The CDR3 consists of 15 residues. The V and J ends lost 5 bases and 3 bases respectively, with 17 bases between them. CDR1 SGHAT and CDR2 FQNNGV come from the germline V gene.

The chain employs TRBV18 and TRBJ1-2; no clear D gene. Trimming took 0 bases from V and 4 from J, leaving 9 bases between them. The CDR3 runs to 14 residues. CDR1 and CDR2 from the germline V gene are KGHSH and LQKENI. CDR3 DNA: TGTGCCAGCTCACCACCGTCACAGAGCTATGGCTACACCTTC. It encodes CASSPPSQSYGYTF.

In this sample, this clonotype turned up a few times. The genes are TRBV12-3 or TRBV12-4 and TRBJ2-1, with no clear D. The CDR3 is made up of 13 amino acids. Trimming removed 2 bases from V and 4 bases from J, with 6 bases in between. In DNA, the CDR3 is TGTGCCAGCAGTTTAAACGAGTACAATGAGCAGTTCTTC. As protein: CASSLNEYNEQFF.

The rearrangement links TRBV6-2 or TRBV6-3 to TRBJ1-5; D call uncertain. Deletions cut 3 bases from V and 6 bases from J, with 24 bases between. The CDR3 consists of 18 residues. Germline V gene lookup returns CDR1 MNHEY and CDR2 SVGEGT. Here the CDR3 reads CASSYAQGVLLPGQPQHF. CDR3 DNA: TGTGCCAGCAGTTATGCGCAAGGTGTACTACTTCCTGGTCAGCCCCAGCATTTT.

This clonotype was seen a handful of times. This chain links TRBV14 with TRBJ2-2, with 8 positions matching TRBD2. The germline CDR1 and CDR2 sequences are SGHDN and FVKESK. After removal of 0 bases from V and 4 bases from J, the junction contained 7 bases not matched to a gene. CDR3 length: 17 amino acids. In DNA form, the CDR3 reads TGTGCCAGCAGCCAAGAAAGTTGGAGCGGGAGCACCGGGGAGCTGTTTTTT. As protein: CASSQESWSGSTGELFF.

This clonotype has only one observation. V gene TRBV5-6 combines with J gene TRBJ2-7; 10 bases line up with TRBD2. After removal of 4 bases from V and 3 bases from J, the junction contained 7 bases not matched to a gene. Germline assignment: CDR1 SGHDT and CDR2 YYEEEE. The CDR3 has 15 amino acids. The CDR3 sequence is CASSATSGWDYEQYV. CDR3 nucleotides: TGTGCCAGCAGCGCGACTAGCGGGTGGGACTACGAGCAGTACGTC.

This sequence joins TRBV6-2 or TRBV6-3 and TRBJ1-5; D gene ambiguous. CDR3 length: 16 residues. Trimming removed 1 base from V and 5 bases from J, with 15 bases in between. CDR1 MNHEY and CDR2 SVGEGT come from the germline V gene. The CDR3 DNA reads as TGTGCCAGCAGTTACTGGAGAGGCTTTGGGGATCAGCCCCAGCATTTT. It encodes CASSYWRGFGDQPQHF.

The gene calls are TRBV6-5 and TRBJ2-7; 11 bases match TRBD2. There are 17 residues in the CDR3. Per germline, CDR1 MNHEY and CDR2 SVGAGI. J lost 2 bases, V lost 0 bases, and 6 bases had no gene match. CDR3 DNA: TGTGCCAGCAGTTACTCCCGCCCTAGCGGGAGGACCTACGAGCAGTACTTC. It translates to CASSYSRPSGRTYEQYF.

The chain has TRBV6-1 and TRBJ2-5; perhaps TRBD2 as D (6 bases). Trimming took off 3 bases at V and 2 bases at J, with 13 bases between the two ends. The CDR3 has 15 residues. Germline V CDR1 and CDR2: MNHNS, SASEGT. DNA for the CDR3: TGTGCCAGCAGTGATCGCGGGATCGGGCAAGAGACCCAGTACTTC. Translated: CASSDRGIGQETQYF.

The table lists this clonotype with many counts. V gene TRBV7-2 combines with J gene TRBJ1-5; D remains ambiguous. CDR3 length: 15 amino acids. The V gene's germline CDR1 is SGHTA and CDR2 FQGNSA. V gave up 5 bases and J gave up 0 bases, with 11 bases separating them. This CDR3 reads CASSPDGSSNQPQHF. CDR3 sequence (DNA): TGTGCCAGCAGCCCGGACGGGTCTAGCAATCAGCCCCAGCATTTT.

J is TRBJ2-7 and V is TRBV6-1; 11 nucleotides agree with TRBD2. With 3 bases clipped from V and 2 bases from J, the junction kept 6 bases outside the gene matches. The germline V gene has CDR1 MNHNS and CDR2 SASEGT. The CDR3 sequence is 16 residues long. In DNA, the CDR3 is TGTGCCAGCAGTGACAGCCGACTAGCGGGAACCTACGAGCAGTACGTC. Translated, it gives CASSDSRLAGTYEQYV.

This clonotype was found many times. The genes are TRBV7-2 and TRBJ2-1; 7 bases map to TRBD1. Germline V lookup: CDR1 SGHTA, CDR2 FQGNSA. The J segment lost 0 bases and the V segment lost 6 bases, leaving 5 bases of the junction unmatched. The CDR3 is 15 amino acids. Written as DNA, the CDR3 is TGTGCCAGCAGAGGAGGACAGGACTCCTACAATGAGCAGTTCTTC. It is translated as CASRGGQDSYNEQFF.

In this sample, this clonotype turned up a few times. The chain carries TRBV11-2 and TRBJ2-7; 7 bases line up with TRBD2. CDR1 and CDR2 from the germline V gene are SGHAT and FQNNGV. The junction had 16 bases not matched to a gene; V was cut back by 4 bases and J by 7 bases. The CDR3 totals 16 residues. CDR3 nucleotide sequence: TGTGCCAGCAGCTCTGGACTAGTGGGTCGGGAGAAGGAGCAGTACGTC. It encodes CASSSGLVGREKEQYV.

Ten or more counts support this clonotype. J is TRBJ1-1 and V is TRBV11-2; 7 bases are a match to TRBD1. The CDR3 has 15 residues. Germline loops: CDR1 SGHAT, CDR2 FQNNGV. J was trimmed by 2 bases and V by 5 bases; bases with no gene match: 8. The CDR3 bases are TGTGCCAGCAGCATTATGGGACAGATCAACACTGAAGCTTTCTTT. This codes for CASSIMGQINTEAFF.

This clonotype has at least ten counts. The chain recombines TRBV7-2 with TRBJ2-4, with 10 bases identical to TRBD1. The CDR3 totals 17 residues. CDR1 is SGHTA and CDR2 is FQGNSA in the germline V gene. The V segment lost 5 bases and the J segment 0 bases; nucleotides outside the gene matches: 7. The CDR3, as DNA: TGTGCCAGCAGCGCGCCGGGACAGGGGAGAGCCAAAAACATTCAGTACTTC. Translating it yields CASSAPGQGRAKNIQYF.

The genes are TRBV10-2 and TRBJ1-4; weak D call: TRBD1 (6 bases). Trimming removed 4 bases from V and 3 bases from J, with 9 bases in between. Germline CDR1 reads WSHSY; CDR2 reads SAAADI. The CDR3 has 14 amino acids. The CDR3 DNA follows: TGCGCCAGCAGTGCGACAGGAGCTAATGAAAAACTGTTTTTT. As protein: CASSATGANEKLFF.

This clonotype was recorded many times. This CDR3 is CASSLRFSTDEQYV. DNA of the CDR3: TGTGCCAGCAGCTTAAGGTTTAGCACGGACGAGCAGTACGTC. The chain links TRBV11-2 to TRBJ2-7; D not resolved. The CDR3 sequence is 14 residues long. Germline V gene lookup returns CDR1 SGHAT and CDR2 FQNNGV. The V end lost 2 bases, the J end lost 5 bases, and 13 bases lay between the germline ends.

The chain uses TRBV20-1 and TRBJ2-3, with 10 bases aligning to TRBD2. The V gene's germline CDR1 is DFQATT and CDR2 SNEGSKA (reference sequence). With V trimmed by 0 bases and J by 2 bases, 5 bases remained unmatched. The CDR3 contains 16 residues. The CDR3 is CSARDVLAGATDTQYF. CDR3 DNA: TGCAGTGCTAGAGATGTCCTAGCGGGAGCCACAGATACGCAGTATTTT.

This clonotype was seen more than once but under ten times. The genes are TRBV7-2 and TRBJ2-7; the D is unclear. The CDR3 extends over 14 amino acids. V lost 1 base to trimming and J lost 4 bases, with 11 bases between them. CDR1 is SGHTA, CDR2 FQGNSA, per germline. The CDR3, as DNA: TGTGCCAGCAGCTTAGGGATCGGGTTGTACGAGCAGTACTTC. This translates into CASSLGIGLYEQYF.

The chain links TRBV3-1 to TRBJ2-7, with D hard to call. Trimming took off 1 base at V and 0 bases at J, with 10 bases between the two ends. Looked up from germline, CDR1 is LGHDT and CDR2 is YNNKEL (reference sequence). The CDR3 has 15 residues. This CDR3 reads CASSQGIASSYEQYF. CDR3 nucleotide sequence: TGTGCCAGCAGCCAAGGTATCGCGAGCTCCTACGAGCAGTACTTC.

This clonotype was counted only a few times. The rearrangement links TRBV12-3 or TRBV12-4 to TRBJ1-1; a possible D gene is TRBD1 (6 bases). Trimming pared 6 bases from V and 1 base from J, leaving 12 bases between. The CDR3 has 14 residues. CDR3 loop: CASRINRENTEAFF. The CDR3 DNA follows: TGTGCCAGCAGGATCAACAGGGAGAACACTGAAGCTTTCTTT.

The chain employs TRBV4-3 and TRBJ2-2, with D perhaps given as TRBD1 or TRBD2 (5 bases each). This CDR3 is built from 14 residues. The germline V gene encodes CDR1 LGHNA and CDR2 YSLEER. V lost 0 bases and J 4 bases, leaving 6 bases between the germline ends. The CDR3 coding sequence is TGCGCCAGCAGCCAAGACGGGACCACCGGGGAGCTGTTTTTT. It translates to CASSQDGTTGELFF.

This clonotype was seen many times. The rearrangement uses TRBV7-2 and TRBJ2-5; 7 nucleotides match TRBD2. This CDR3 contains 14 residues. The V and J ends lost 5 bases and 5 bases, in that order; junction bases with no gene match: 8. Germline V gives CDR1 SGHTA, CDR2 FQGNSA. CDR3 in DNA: TGTGCCAGCAGCCTGGGCGGCGGGAGCGAGACCCAGTACTTC. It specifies CASSLGGGSETQYF. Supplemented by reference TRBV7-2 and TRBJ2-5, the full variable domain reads GAGVSQSPSNKVTEKGKDVELRCDPISGHTALYWYRQSLGQGLEFLIYFQGNSAPDKSGLPSDRFSAERTGGSVSTLTIQRTQQEDSAVYLCASSLGGGSETQYFGPGTRLLVL.

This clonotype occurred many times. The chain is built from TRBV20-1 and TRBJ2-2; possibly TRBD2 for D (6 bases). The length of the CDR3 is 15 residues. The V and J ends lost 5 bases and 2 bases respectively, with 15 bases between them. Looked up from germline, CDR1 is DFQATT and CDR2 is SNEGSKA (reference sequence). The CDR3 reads CSAYSTSRNTGELFF. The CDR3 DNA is TGCAGTGCTTATTCTACTAGCAGAAACACCGGGGAGCTGTTTTTT.

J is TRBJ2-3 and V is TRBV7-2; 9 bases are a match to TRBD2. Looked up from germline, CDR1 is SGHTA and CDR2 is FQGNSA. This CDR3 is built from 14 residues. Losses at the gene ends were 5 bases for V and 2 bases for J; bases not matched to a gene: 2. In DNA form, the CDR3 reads TGTGCCAGCAGCGCTAGCGGGAACACAGATACGCAGTATTTT. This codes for CASSASGNTDTQYF.

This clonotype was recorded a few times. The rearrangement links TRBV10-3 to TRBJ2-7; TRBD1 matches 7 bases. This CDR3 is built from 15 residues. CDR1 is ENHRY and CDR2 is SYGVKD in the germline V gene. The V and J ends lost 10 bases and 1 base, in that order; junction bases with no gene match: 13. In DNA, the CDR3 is TGTGCCACCTACCCCCAACAGGGGAGATCCTACGAGCAGTACTTC. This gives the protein CATYPQQGRSYEQYF.